This T cell receptor beta chain was sequenced for a study of a mutant IDH1 vaccine in newly diagnosed glioma. Overall study context: The initiation of vaccination occurred 4-6 weeks after radiotherapy alone, or with temozolomide cycles. There were about 60% males and around 40% females among treated patients, whose mean age was about 41 years. Earlier therapy was either radiotherapy, temozolomide, or both, and most got both.

The sample's time point: week 11, during vaccination. Vaccinated patients received 300 ug of mutant IDH1 20-mer peptide per dose, with topical imiquimod. Regarding this clone: Antigen unknown.

The V gene lost 5 bases and the J gene lost 8 bases, with 16 bases spanning the gap. The germline gives CDR1 SGHRS, CDR2 YFSETQ. CDR3 length: 14 residues. Profiled with immunoSEQ multiplex PCR; TCRdb holds only in-frame clones, not every one. In the table there are more than 20,000 clones, 65% to 80% of which are singletons. The study's findings and limits: Pseudoprogression seemed unlinked to shifts in top peripheral T cell clonotypes.

This rearrangement joins TRBV5-1 to TRBJ1-4; weak D call: TRBD1 (6 bases). This receptor was identified in a man aged 35 to 55 with glioma. Material: PBMCs, obtained from a glioma patient whose treatment included an IDH1 peptide vaccine. The CDR3 DNA sequence: TGCGCCAGCAGTCGGGACACCGGTCACGAAAAACTGTTTTTT. It yields the protein CASSRDTGHEKLFF.